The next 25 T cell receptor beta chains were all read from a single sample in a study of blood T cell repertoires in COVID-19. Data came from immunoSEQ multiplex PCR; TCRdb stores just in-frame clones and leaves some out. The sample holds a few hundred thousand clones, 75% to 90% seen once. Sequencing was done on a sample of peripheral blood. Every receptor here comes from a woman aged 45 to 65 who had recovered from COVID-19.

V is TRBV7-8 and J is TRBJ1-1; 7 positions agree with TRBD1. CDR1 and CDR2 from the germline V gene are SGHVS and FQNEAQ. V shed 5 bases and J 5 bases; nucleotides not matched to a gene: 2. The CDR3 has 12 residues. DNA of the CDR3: TGTGCCAGCAGCCCAGGGGGAACTGAAGCTTTCTTT. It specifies CASSPGGTEAFF.

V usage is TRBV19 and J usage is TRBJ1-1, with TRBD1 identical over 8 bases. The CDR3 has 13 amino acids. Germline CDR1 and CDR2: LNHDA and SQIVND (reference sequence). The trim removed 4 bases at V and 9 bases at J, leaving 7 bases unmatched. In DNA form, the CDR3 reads TGTGCCAGTAGTACAGGACAGGGACGGAAAGCTTTCTTT. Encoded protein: CASSTGQGRKAFF.

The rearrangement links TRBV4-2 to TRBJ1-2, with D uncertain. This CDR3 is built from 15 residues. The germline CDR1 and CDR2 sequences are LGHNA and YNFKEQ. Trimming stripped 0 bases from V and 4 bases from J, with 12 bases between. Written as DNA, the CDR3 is TGTGCCAGCAGCCAAGATAGTACGGGATTCTATGGCTACACCTTC. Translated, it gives CASSQDSTGFYGYTF.

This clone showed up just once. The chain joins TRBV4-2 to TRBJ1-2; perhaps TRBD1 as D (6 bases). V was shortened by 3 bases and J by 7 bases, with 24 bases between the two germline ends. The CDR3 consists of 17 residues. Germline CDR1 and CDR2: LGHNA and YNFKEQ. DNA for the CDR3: TGTGCCAGCAGCCAGGCACAGGGAAGGGGAGTTGGGGGTGGCTACACCTTC. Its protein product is CASSQAQGRGVGGGYTF.

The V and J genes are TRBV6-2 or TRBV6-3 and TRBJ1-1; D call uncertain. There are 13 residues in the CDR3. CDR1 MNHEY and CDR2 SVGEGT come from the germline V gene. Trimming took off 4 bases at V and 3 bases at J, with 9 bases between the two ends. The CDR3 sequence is CASSSGIHTEAFF. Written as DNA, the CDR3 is TGTGCCAGCAGTTCGGGGATCCACACTGAAGCTTTCTTT.

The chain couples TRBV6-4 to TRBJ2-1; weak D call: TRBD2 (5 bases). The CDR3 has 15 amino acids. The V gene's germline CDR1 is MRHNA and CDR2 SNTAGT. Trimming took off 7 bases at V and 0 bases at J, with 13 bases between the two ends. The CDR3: CASNGVDYSYNEQFF. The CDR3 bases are TGTGCCAGCAATGGTGTCGACTACTCCTACAATGAGCAGTTCTTC.

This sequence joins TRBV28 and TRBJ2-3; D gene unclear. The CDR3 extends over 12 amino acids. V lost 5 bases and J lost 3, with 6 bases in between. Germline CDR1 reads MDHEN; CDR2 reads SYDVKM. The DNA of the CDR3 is TGTGCCAGCAGTGTAGCTACAGATACGCAGTATTTT. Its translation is CASSVATDTQYF.

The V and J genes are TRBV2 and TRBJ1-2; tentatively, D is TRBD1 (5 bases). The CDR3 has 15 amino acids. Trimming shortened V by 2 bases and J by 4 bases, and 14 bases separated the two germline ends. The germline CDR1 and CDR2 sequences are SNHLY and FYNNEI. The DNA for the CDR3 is TGTGCCAGCAGTGAATTCGCGGGGCTGGGCTATGGCTACACCTTC. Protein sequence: CASSEFAGLGYGYTF. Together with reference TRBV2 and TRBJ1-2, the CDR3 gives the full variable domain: EPEVTQTPSHQVTQMGQEVILRCVPISNHLYFYWYRQILGQKVEFLVSFYNNEISEKSEIFDDQFSVERPDGSNFTLKIRSTKLEDSAMYFCASSEFAGLGYGYTFGSGTRLTVV.

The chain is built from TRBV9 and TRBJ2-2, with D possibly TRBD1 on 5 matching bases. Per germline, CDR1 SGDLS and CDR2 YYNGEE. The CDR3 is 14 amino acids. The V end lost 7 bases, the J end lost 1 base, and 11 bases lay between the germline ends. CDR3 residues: CASQGSLNTGELFF. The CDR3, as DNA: TGTGCCAGCCAGGGCAGCTTGAACACCGGGGAGCTGTTTTTT.

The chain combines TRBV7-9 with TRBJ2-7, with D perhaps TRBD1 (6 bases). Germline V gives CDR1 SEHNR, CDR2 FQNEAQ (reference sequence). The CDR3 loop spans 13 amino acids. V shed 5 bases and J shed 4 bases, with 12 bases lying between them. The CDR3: CASSNRELYEQYF. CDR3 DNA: TGTGCCAGCAGCAACAGGGAGTTATACGAGCAGTACTTC.

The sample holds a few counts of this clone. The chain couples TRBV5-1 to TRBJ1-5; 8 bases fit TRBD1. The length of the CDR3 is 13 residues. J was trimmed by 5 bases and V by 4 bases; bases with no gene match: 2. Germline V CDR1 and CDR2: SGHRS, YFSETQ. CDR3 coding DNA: TGCGCCAGCAGCCCACAGGGGGATCAGCCCCAGCATTTT. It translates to CASSPQGDQPQHF.

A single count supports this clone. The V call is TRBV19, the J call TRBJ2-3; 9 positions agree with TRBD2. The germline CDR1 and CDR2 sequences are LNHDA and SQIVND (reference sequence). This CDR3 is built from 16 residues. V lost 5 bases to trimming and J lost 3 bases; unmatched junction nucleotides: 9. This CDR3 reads CASSSFLAGPTDTQYF. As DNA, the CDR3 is TGTGCCAGTAGTTCGTTCCTAGCGGGGCCAACAGATACGCAGTATTTT.

The CDR3 DNA reads as TGTGCCAGCAGCCGACAGGGCCAGCTCTATGGCTACACCTTC. Translating gives CASSRQGQLYGYTF. This rearrangement joins TRBV3-1 (or the pseudogene TRBV3-2) to TRBJ1-2; 7 bases match TRBD1. This CDR3 spans 14 amino acids. The germline gives CDR1 LGHDT, CDR2 YNNKEL (reference sequence). Trimming cost V 4 bases and J 4 bases; bases outside gene matches: 6.

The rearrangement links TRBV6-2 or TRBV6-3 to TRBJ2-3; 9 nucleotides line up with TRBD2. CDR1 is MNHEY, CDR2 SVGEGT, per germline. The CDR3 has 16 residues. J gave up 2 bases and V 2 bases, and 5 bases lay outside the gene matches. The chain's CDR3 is CASSYEAGGITDTQYF. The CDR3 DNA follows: TGTGCCAGCAGTTACGAAGCGGGGGGTATCACAGATACGCAGTATTTT.

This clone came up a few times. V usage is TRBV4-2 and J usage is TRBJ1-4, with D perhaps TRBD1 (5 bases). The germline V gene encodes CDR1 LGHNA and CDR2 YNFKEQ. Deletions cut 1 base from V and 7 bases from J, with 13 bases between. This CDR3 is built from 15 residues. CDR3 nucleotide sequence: TGTGCCAGCAGCCAAGCCGGGGACTCTGGTGAAAAACTGTTTTTT. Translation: CASSQAGDSGEKLFF.

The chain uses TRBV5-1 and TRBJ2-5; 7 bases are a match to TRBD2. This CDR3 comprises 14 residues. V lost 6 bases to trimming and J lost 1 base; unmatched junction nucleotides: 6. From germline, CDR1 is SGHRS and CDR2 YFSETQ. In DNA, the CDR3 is TGCGCCAGCACCCCATGGGAGGGCCAAGAGACCCAGTACTTC. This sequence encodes CASTPWEGQETQYF.

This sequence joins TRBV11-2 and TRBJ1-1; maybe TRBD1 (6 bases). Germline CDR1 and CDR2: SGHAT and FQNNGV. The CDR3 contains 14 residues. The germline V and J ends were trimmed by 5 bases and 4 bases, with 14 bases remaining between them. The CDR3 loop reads CASSAYRVGTEAFF. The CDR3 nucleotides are TGTGCCAGCAGCGCTTACAGGGTGGGCACTGAAGCTTTCTTT.

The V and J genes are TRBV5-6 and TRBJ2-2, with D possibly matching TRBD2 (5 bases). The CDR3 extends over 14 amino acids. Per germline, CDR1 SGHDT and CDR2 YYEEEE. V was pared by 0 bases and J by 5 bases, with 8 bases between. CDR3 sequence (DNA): TGTGCCAGCAGCTTGGCTGAGGGAACCGGGGAGCTGTTTTTT. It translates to CASSLAEGTGELFF.

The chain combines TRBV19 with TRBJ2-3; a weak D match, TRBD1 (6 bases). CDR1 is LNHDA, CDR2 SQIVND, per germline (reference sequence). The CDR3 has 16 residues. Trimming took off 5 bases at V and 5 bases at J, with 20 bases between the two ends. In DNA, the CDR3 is TGTGCCAGTAGTCTCCTGCCAGGGGTACAGTTAGATACGCAGTATTTT. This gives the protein CASSLLPGVQLDTQYF.

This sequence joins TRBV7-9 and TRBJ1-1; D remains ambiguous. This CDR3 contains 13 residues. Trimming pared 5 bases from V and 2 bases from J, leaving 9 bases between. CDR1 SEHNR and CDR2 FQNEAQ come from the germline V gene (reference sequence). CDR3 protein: CASSPQANTEAFF. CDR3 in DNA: TGTGCCAGCAGCCCCCAGGCAAACACTGAAGCTTTCTTT.

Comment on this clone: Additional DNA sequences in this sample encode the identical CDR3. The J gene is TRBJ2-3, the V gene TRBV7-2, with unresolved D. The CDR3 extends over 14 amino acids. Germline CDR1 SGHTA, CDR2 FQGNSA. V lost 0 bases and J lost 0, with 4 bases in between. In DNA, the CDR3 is TGTGCCAGCAGCTTAGCCAGGAGCACAGATACGCAGTATTTT. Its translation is CASSLARSTDTQYF.

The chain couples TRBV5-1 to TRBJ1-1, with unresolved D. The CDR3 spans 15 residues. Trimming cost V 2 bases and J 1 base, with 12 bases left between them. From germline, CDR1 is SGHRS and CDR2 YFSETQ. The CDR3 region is CASSLRVAGNTEAFF. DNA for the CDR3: TGCGCCAGCAGCTTAAGAGTGGCAGGGAACACTGAAGCTTTCTTT.

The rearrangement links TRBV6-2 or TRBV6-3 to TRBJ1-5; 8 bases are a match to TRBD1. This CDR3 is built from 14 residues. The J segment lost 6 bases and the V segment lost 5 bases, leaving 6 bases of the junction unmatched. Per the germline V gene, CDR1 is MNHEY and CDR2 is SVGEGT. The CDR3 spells CASSRQGQRQPQHF. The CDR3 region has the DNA TGTGCCAGCAGTCGACAGGGGCAGCGTCAGCCCCAGCATTTT.

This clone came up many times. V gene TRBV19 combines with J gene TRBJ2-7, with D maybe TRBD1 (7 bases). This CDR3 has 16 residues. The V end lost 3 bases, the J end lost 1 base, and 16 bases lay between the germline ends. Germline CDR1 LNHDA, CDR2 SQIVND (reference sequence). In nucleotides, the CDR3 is TGTGCCAGTAGTATGGCAGGGGGAGGTTCGTCCTACGAGCAGTACTTC. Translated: CASSMAGGGSSYEQYF.

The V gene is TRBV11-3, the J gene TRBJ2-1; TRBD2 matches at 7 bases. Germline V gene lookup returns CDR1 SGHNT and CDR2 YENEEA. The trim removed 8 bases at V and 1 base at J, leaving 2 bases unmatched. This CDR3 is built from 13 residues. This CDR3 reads CASAGDSYNEQFF. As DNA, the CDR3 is TGTGCCAGCGCGGGGGATTCCTACAATGAGCAGTTCTTC.